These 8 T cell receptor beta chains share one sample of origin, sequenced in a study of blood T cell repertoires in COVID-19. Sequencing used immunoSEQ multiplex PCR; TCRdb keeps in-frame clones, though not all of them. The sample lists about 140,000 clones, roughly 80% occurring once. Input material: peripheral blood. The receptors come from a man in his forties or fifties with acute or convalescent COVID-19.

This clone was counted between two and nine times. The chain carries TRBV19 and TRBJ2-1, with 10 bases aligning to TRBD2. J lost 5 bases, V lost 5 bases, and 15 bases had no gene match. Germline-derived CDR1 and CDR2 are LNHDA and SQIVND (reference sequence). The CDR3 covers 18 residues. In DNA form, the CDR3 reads TGTGCCAGTAGTGCCACGGACCTGGGGCTAGCGGGGGACAATGAGCAGTTCTTC. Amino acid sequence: CASSATDLGLAGDNEQFF. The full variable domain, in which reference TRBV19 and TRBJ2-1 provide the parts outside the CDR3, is DGGITQSPKYLFRKEGQNVTLSCEQNLNHDAMYWYRQDPGQGLRLIYYSQIVNDFQKGDIAEGYSVSREKKESFPLTVTSAQKNPTAFYLCASSATDLGLAGDNEQFFGPGTRLTVL.

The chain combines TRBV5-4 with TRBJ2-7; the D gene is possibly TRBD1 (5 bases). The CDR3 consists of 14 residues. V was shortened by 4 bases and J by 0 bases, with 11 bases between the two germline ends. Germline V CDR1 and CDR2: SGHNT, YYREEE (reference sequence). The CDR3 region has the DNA TGTGCCAGCAGCACACAGGTAAACTCCTACGAGCAGTACGTC. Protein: CASSTQVNSYEQYV.

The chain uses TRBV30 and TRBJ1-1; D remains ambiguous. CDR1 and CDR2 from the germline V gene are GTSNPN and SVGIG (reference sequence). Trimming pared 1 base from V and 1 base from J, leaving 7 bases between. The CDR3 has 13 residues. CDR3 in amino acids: CAWSEYKNTEAFF. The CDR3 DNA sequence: TGTGCCTGGAGTGAGTACAAGAACACTGAAGCTTTCTTT.

For the CDR3, the DNA is TGTGCCAGCAGCCAAGAGGCAGGGTTCAATCAGCCCCAGCATTTT. Residues: CASSQEAGFNQPQHF. The V gene is TRBV4-2, the J gene TRBJ1-5; D perhaps matches TRBD1 (5 bases). The V gene's germline CDR1 is LGHNA and CDR2 YNFKEQ. There are 15 residues in the CDR3. V lost 0 bases and J 3 bases, leaving 9 bases between the germline ends.

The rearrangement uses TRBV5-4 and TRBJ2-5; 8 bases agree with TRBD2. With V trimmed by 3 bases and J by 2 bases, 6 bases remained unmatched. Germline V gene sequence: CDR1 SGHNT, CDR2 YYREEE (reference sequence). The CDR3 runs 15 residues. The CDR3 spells CASSSLAAKQETQYF. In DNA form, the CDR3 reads TGTGCCAGCAGCTCACTAGCGGCAAAACAAGAGACCCAGTACTTC.

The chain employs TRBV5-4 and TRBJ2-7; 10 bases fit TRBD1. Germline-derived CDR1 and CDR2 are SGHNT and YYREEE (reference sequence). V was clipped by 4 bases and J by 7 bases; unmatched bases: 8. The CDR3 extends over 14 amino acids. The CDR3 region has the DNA TGTGCCAGCAGCGAGGGACAGGGGTCTGGAGAGCAGTACGTC. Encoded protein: CASSEGQGSGEQYV.

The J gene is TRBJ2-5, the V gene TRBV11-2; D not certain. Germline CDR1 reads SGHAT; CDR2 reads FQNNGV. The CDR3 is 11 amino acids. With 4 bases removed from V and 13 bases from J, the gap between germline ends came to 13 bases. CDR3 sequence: CASSSYSYPYF. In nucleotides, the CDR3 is TGTGCCAGCAGCTCCTACTCCTATCCGTACTTC.

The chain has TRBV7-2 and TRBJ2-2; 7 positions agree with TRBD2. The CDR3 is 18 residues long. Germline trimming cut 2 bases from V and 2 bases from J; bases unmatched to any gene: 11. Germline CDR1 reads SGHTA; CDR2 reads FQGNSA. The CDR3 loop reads CASSLYSSGPLNTGELFF. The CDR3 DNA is TGTGCCAGCAGCTTATACTCTAGCGGACCCTTAAACACCGGGGAGCTGTTTTTT.